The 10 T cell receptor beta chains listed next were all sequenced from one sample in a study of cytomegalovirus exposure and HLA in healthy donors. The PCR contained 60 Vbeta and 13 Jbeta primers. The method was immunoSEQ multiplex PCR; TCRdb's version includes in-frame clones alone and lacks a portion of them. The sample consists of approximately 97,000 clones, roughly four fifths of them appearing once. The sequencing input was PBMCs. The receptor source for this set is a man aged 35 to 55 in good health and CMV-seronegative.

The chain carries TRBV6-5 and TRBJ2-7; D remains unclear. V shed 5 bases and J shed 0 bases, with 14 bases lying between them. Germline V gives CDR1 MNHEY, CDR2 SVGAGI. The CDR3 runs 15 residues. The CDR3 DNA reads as TGTGCCAGCAGTCTAAATAGCCAATACTCCTACGAGCAGTACTTC. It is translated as CASSLNSQYSYEQYF.

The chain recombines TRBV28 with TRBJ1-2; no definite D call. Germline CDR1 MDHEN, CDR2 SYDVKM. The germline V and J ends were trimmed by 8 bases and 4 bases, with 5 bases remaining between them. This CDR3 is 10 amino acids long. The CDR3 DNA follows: TGTGCCAGCGGGAGCTATGGCTACACCTTC. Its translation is CASGSYGYTF.

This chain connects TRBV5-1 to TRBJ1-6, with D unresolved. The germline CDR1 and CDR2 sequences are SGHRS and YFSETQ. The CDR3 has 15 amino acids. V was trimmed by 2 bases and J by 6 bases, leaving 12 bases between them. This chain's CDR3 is CASSFRGPSNSPLHF. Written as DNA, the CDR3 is TGCGCCAGCAGCTTCCGAGGGCCCTCTAATTCACCCCTCCACTTT.

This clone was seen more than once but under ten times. The CDR3 DNA sequence: TGCGCCAGCAAGGGGCCGAACACTGAAGCTTTCTTT. This encodes CASKGPNTEAFF. This chain joins TRBV10-2 and TRBJ1-1; D perhaps matches TRBD1 (5 bases). The CDR3 spans 12 residues. The V gene lost 7 bases and the J gene lost 1 base, with 7 bases spanning the gap. Germline V gene lookup returns CDR1 WSHSY and CDR2 SAAADI.

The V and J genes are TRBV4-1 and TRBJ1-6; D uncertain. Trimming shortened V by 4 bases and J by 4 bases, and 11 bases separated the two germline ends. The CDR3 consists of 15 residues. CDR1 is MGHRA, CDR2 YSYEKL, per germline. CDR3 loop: CASSLQRGYNSPLHF. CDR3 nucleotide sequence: TGCGCCAGCAGCCTTCAGAGAGGGTATAATTCACCCCTCCACTTT.

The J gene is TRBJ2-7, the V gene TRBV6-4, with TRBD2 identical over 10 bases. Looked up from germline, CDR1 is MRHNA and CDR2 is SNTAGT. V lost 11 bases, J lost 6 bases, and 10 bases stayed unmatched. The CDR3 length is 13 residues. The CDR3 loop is CAARTSGVSEQYF. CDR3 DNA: TGTGCCGCCCGAACTAGCGGGGTCTCCGAGCAGTACTTC.

Here the CDR3 reads CAWSPPGAYNEQFF. DNA of the CDR3: TGTGCCTGGAGTCCCCCGGGGGCCTACAATGAGCAGTTCTTC. The V and J genes are TRBV30 and TRBJ2-1; the D gene is possibly TRBD2 (6 bases). The ends were cut back, 2 bases at V and 2 bases at J, with 10 bases in the middle. The CDR3 runs 14 residues. CDR1 and CDR2 (germline): GTSNPN, SVGIG (reference sequence).

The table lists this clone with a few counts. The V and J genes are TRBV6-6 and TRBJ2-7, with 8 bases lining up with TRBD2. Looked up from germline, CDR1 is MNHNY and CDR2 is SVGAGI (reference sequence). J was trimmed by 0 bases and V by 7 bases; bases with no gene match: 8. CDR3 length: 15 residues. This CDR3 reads CASMGSRGGSYEQYF. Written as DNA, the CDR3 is TGTGCCAGCATGGGGTCTCGGGGGGGCTCCTACGAGCAGTACTTC.

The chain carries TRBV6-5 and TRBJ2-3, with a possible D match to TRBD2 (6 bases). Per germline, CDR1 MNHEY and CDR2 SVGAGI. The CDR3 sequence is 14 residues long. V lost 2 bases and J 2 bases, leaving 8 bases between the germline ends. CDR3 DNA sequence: TGTGCCAGCAGTTACGGGGGGTACACAGATACGCAGTATTTT. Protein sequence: CASSYGGYTDTQYF.

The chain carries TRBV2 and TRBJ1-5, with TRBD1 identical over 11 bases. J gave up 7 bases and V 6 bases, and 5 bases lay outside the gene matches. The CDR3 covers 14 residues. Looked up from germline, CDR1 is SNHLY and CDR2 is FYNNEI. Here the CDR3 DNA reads TGTGCCAGCAGCCGGACAGGGGGCATGCAGCCCCAGCATTTT. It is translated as CASSRTGGMQPQHF.